A single sample is the source of the 13 T cell receptor beta chains below, sequenced in a study of blood T cell repertoires in COVID-19. Some clones are missing from TCRdb's copy, which holds only in-frame ones; the method was immunoSEQ multiplex PCR. The table lists 150,000 to 200,000 clones, 88% of them singletons. The sequencing sample was made of peripheral blood. The receptors stem from a human donor in a cohort sampled during active COVID-19.

This sequence joins TRBV29-1 and TRBJ1-2; the D gene is possibly TRBD1 (5 bases). Trimming shortened V by 5 bases and J by 8 bases, and 12 bases separated the two germline ends. This CDR3 has 11 amino acids. Per germline, CDR1 SQVTM and CDR2 ANQGSEA. CDR3 bases: TGCAGCGTTCGGGGGGGTGAAGGCTACACCTTC. Translated: CSVRGGEGYTF.

V gene TRBV10-1 combines with J gene TRBJ2-7, with 7 bases aligning to TRBD1. CDR1 and CDR2 (germline): WNHNN, SYGVQD (reference sequence). Trimming at V came to 7 bases and at J to 3 bases, leaving 9 bases not matched to a gene. The CDR3 totals 14 residues. The CDR3 reads CASKRTGPDYEQYF. CDR3 nucleotides: TGCGCCAGCAAAAGGACAGGACCTGACTACGAGCAGTACTTC.

The chain couples TRBV7-2 to TRBJ1-4; 8 bases are a match to TRBD1. The CDR3 runs 17 residues. Germline CDR1 is SGHTA and CDR2 is FQGNSA. V lost 5 bases to trimming and J lost 8 bases; unmatched junction nucleotides: 16. CDR3: CASSRAAGGASWEKLFF. The CDR3 DNA sequence: TGTGCCAGCAGCCGGGCGGCAGGGGGCGCTTCCTGGGAAAAACTGTTTTTT.

This clone was observed a single time. The rearrangement uses TRBV6-2 or TRBV6-3 and TRBJ2-2; D gene uncertain. This CDR3 region has 16 residues. Germline V gives CDR1 MNHEY, CDR2 SVGEGT. The ends were cut back, 6 bases at V and 1 base at J, with 15 bases in the middle. The CDR3 nucleotides read TGTGCCAGCAGCCATCGTCGGGTAGAGAACACCGGGGAGCTGTTTTTT. Amino acids: CASSHRRVENTGELFF.

As for this clone: The sample contains more than one DNA sequence encoding this CDR3. The CDR3 here is CASSLSGAYEQYF. The CDR3 DNA reads as TGCGCCAGCAGCTTGTCGGGGGCCTACGAGCAGTACTTC. The rearrangement uses TRBV5-1 and TRBJ2-7; weak D call: TRBD2 (6 bases). Germline V CDR1 and CDR2: SGHRS, YFSETQ. The CDR3 length is 13 residues. The V end was cut by 1 base, the J end by 2 bases, with 7 bases between.

V is TRBV7-2 and J is TRBJ2-2; 9 bases are a match to TRBD2. Trimming took 2 bases from V and 3 from J; bases not matched to a gene: 7. In germline, CDR1 is SGHTA, CDR2 FQGNSA. CDR3 length: 17 residues. The CDR3 reads CASSLLPGLAYTGELFF. The CDR3 DNA reads TGTGCCAGCAGCTTACTCCCCGGACTAGCGTACACCGGGGAGCTGTTTTTT.

This clone was recorded once. V and J are TRBV19 and TRBJ2-1, with TRBD1 as a possible D gene (6 bases). Deletions cut 9 bases from V and 7 bases from J, with 19 bases between. Germline values: CDR1 LNHDA, CDR2 SQIVND (reference sequence). This CDR3 region has 14 residues. DNA for the CDR3: TGTGCCAGCGAGGACAGAGGCCTTTCAAATGAGCAGTTCTTC. It codes for CASEDRGLSNEQFF.

V and J are TRBV4-3 and TRBJ1-4, with 10 bases lining up with TRBD1. Germline V gene sequence: CDR1 LGHNA, CDR2 YSLEER. V was pared by 3 bases and J by 7 bases, with 5 bases of the junction left unmatched. CDR3 length: 15 residues. CDR3 region: CASSHAGQGLEKLFF. The CDR3 coding sequence is TGCGCCAGCAGCCACGCGGGACAGGGGCTTGAAAAACTGTTTTTT.

The chain has TRBV18 and TRBJ2-4; 7 bases agree with TRBD1. Germline V gives CDR1 KGHSH, CDR2 LQKENI. J gave up 6 bases and V 3 bases, and 8 bases lay outside the gene matches. The CDR3 is made up of 15 amino acids. The CDR3: CASSPRQGEINIQYF. In DNA, the CDR3 is TGTGCCAGCTCACCCCGACAGGGAGAGATAAACATTCAGTACTTC.

The chain uses TRBV28 and TRBJ2-5, with D perhaps matching TRBD1 (6 bases). The CDR3 contains 15 residues. V gave up 2 bases and J gave up 7 bases, with 17 bases separating them. From germline, CDR1 is MDHEN and CDR2 SYDVKM. The CDR3 is CASSLIQGSSGTQYF. The CDR3 DNA reads as TGTGCCAGCAGTTTAATACAGGGATCGAGCGGGACCCAGTACTTC.

This chain connects TRBV6-2 or TRBV6-3 to TRBJ1-1; no firm D call. CDR3 length: 14 amino acids. Trimming removed 3 bases from V and 8 bases from J, with 16 bases in between. CDR1 is MNHEY, CDR2 SVGEGT, per germline. CDR3 in amino acids: CASSYISRQPEAFF. The CDR3 nucleotides are TGTGCCAGCAGTTATATCTCACGACAACCGGAAGCTTTCTTT.

The chain employs TRBV19 and TRBJ2-2, with D possibly being TRBD2 (5 bases). With 11 bases removed from V and 5 bases from J, the gap between germline ends came to 18 bases. The CDR3 sequence is 14 residues long. Germline CDR1 LNHDA, CDR2 SQIVND (reference sequence). The CDR3 DNA reads TGTGCCGCTAGGACTCCGGGTTGGACCGGGGAGCTGTTTTTT. Residues: CAARTPGWTGELFF.

The rearrangement joins TRBV7-8 to TRBJ1-6; 7 bases fit TRBD1. Germline CDR1 is SGHVS and CDR2 is FQNEAQ. CDR3 length: 15 amino acids. Germline trimming cut 5 bases from V and 9 bases from J; bases unmatched to any gene: 10. The CDR3 here is CASSPQQGTGSPLHF. In DNA, the CDR3 is TGTGCCAGCAGCCCACAACAGGGGACCGGTTCACCCCTCCACTTT.